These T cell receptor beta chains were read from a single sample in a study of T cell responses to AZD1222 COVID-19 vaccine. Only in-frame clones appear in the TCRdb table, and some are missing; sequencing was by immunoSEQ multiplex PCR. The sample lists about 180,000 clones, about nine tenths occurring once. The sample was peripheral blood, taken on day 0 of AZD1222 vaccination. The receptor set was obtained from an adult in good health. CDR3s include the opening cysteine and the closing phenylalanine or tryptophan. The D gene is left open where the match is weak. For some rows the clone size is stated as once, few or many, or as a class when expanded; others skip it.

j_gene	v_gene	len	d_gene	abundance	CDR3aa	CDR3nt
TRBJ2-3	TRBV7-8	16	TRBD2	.	CASSRGLAGAGDTQYF	TGTGCCAGCAGCCGGGGACTAGCGGGGGCGGGAGATACGCAGTATTTT
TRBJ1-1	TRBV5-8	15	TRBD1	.	CASRGGQRTNTEAFF	TGTGCCAGCAGGGGGGGACAGCGAACTAACACTGAAGCTTTCTTT
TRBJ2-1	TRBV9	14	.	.	CASSFDISYNEQFF	TGTGCCAGCAGCTTCGACATCTCCTACAATGAGCAGTTCTTC
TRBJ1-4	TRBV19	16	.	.	CASSADPGLLNEKLFF	TGTGCCAGTAGTGCTGACCCCGGACTTCTTAATGAAAAACTGTTTTTT
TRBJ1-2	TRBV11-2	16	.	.	CASSPVSGTLNYGYTF	TGTGCCAGCAGCCCTGTCTCAGGGACACTTAACTATGGCTACACCTTC
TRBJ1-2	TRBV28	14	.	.	CASSFMDWGYGYTF	TGTGCCAGCAGTTTCATGGACTGGGGGTATGGCTACACCTTC
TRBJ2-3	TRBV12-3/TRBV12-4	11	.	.	CASSDTDTQYF	TGTGCCAGCAGCGACACAGATACGCAGTATTTT
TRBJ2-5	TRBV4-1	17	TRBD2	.	CASSARVVAGGKETQYF	TGCGCCAGCAGCGCCCGCGTAGTTGCGGGGGGGAAAGAGACCCAGTACTTC
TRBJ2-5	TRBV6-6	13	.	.	CATTRGAVETQYF	TGTGCCACAACGAGGGGGGCCGTAGAGACCCAGTACTTC
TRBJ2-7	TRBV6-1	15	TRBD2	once	CASSEGGAGRDEQYF	TGTGCCAGCAGTGAAGGAGGAGCGGGGAGGGACGAGCAGTACTTC
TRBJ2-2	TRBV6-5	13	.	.	CASSYGGGGELFF	TGTGCCAGCAGTTACGGCGGTGGGGGGGAGCTGTTTTTT
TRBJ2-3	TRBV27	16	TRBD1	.	CASSFPGGSSTDTQYF	TGTGCCAGCAGTTTCCCAGGGGGCTCTAGCACAGATACGCAGTATTTT
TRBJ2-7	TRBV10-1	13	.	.	CASSDRGFSEQYF	TGCGCCAGCAGTGACAGGGGATTTTCTGAGCAGTACTTC
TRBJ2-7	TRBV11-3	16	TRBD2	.	CASSSRGPSGNYEQYF	TGTGCCAGCAGCTCCCGGGGGCCTAGCGGGAACTACGAGCAGTACTTC
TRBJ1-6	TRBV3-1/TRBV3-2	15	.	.	CASSQAWVNNSPLHF	TGTGCCAGCAGCCAAGCTTGGGTTAATAATTCACCCCTCCACTTT
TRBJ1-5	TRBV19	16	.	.	CANSTDPAELEQPQHF	TGTGCCAATAGTACGGACCCTGCAGAACTAGAGCAGCCCCAGCATTTT
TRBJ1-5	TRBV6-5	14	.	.	CASRSGGSNQPQHF	TGTGCCAGCAGATCGGGGGGCAGCAATCAGCCCCAGCATTTT
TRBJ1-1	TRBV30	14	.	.	CAWRPGHTNTEAFF	TGTGCCTGGAGGCCCGGACATACGAACACTGAAGCTTTCTTT
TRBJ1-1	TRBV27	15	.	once	CASILLRGRNTEAFF	TGTGCCAGCATCCTCCTCAGAGGGAGGAACACTGAAGCTTTCTTT
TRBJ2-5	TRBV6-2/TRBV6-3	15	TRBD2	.	CASRPLGEGIETQYF	TGTGCCAGCAGGCCTTTGGGGGAGGGGATAGAGACCCAGTACTTC
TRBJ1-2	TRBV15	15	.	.	CATSREILGTYGYTF	TGTGCCACCAGCAGAGAGATCCTAGGGACCTATGGCTACACCTTC
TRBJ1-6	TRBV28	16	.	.	CASSSSLTLYNSPLHF	TGTGCCAGCTCCAGCTCACTAACTCTCTATAATTCACCCCTCCACTTT
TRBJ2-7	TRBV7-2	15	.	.	CASSLSPSGAYEQYF	TGTGCCAGCAGCTTATCTCCTTCCGGGGCCTACGAGCAGTACTTC
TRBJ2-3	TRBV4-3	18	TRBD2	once	CASSTPSGGHLFTDTQYF	TGCGCCAGCAGCACCCCTAGCGGGGGTCACCTTTTCACAGATACGCAGTATTTT
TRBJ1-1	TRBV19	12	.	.	CASSIGWPEAFF	TGTGCCAGTAGTATTGGGTGGCCTGAAGCTTTCTTT
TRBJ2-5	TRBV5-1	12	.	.	CASSEGEVTQYF	TGCGCCAGTTCGGAAGGGGAAGTGACCCAGTACTTC
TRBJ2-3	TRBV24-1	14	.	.	CATSAVDRTDTQYF	TGTGCCACCAGTGCAGTTGACAGGACAGATACGCAGTATTTT